The clone carrying this T cell receptor (beta chain) was observed a few times. Its matching antigen is unknown. The cDNA had a unique molecular identifier and a template-switch universal primer site. TCRdb reprocessed the 5' RACE reads via MiXCR and lists one record per CDR3 protein. The profile shows 400,000 to 600,000 distinct CDR3 sequences, approximately 20% of them singletons. This sample is part of a study of identical twins. Study findings and constraints: Analyses of zero insertions could be partly confounded by invariant MAIT and iNKT cells. Cross-sectional statistical analysis was relied on for the conclusions, without the same donors being followed.

The sample was also reused in another study, on yellow fever vaccine responses in identical twins.

The material sequenced was CD4+ T cells sorted from blood. The clonotype was recovered from a woman in her late teens or twenties in good health.

CDR3 bases: TGTGCCAGCAGCTTATGGCAGGGCTTTGAAGCTTTCTTT. Its protein is CASSLWQGFEAFF. The chain links TRBV7-2 to TRBJ1-1, with D possibly matching TRBD1 (5 bases). Deletions cut 2 bases from V and 7 bases from J, with 11 bases between. The CDR3 sequence is 13 residues long. Germline assignment: CDR1 SGHTA and CDR2 FQGNSA.